The source of this TCR beta chain is a study of blood T cell repertoires in COVID-19. Study-level information: PBMCs, B-cell-depleted T cells, or T cells were the source of the cDNA or gDNA that made up the material.

As handled by the study authors: The authors estimated nucleated cell counts from reference gene primer amplification. Libraries were prepared by immunoSEQ multiplex PCR; TCRdb keeps only in-frame clonotypes and omits some of them. V and J calls plus clone size are reproduced from that table; the DNA served to infer D and trimming. The table has about 380,000 clones, about 80% seen once. The receptor was isolated from a human donor with acute or convalescent COVID-19. The donor label of this sample is uncertain. Sequencing was performed on peripheral blood.

DNA for the CDR3: TGTGCCAGCAGCTTAAGCTTTAGCTCCTACAATGAGCAGTTCTTC. As protein: CASSLSFSSYNEQFF. The V gene is TRBV7-2, the J gene TRBJ2-1; D uncertain. V dropped 2 bases and J dropped 0 bases, with 8 bases sitting between them. Germline V gene sequence: CDR1 SGHTA, CDR2 FQGNSA. The CDR3 is made up of 15 amino acids.